These 24 T cell receptor beta chains came from one sample sequenced in a study of memory CD4+ T cells and cytomegalovirus serostatus. Profiling relied on immunoSEQ multiplex PCR, and the TCRdb table lists in-frame clones only, not all of them. Of about 59,000 clones in the sample, over 60% are singletons; the top ten hold approximately 0.54%. Single viable CD3+CD4+CD8-CD45RO+ cells were sorted as the memory CD4+ T cells. The sequenced sample consisted of memory CD4+ T cells from blood. These receptor sequences come from an adult in good health and CMV-seronegative. Some clones in this sample may be carry-over from other donors' samples.

This chain joins TRBV10-2 and TRBJ2-1; 7 nucleotides align to TRBD2. Germline-derived CDR1 and CDR2 are WSHSY and SAAADI. The CDR3 runs to 16 residues. Germline trimming cut 0 bases from V and 3 bases from J; bases unmatched to any gene: 5. The DNA for the CDR3 is TGCGCCAGCAGTGAGTCAAGGGCGGGGGTCTACAATGAGCAGTTCTTC. Protein sequence: CASSESRAGVYNEQFF.

This clone was counted only a few times. The chain uses TRBV2 and TRBJ1-5, with D uncertain. Germline V CDR1 and CDR2: SNHLY, FYNNEI. The germline V and J ends were trimmed by 8 bases and 0 bases, with 17 bases remaining between them. CDR3 size: 16 residues. The CDR3 DNA is TGTGCCAGCTCAGTCGCCAGCGCAATTAGCAATCAGCCCCAGCATTTT. Protein sequence: CASSVASAISNQPQHF.

This chain joins TRBV5-6 and TRBJ2-7, with D uncertain. There are 13 residues in the CDR3. Germline lookup yields CDR1 SGHDT and CDR2 YYEEEE. Trimming shortened V by 5 bases and J by 1 base, and 10 bases separated the two germline ends. The DNA for the CDR3 is TGTGCCAGCAGTAAACAGTTTTCCTACGAGCAGTACTTC. It is translated as CASSKQFSYEQYF. Filled out from reference TRBV5-6 and TRBJ2-7, the complete variable domain reads DAGVTQSPTHLIKTRGQQVTLRCSPKSGHDTVSWYQQALGQGPQFIFQYYEEEERQRGNFPDRFSGHQFPNYSSELNVNALLLGDSALYLCASSKQFSYEQYFGPGTRLTVT.

DNA of the CDR3: TGTGCCAGCAGTTTATCGGCCGGCCCCGCGGCAGAGTGGTTTTTT. Translating it yields CASSLSAGPAAEWFF. This sequence joins TRBV27 and TRBJ1-4, with D unclear. V dropped 0 bases and J dropped 16 bases, with 21 bases sitting between them. CDR3 length: 15 amino acids. Germline values: CDR1 MNHEY, CDR2 SMNVEV (reference sequence).

The rearrangement links TRBV7-9 to TRBJ2-1; the match to TRBD2 covers 10 bases. CDR3 length: 18 residues. The J segment lost 6 bases and the V segment lost 6 bases, leaving 17 bases of the junction unmatched. Germline assignment: CDR1 SEHNR and CDR2 FQNEAQ (reference sequence). CDR3 bases: TGTGCCAGCAGTCCCCCTCCTAATCTAGCGGGGGTAGTCAATGAGCAGTTCTTC. Protein: CASSPPPNLAGVVNEQFF.

The chain carries TRBV5-1 and TRBJ2-3, with D hard to call. Germline values: CDR1 SGHRS, CDR2 YFSETQ. This CDR3 is 14 amino acids long. Trimming cost V 4 bases and J 4 bases, with 13 bases left between them. CDR3 nucleotide sequence: TGCGCCAGCAGCCCCTGGACCTATTCAGATACGCAGTATTTT. Amino acid sequence: CASSPWTYSDTQYF.

The chain has TRBV4-2 and TRBJ1-2; the D gene is possibly TRBD1 (6 bases). Germline V gene data show CDR1 as LGHNA and CDR2 as YNFKEQ. V was pared by 1 base and J by 1 base, with 7 bases between. This CDR3 is 14 amino acids long. The CDR3 sequence is CASSQVDSNYGYTF. The CDR3 DNA sequence: TGTGCCAGCAGCCAAGTGGACAGTAACTATGGCTACACCTTC.

The rearrangement uses TRBV7-2 and TRBJ1-1, with D tentatively TRBD1 (5 bases). V was shortened by 2 bases and J by 1 base, with 8 bases between the two germline ends. Looked up from germline, CDR1 is SGHTA and CDR2 is FQGNSA. The CDR3 covers 14 residues. CDR3 nucleotide sequence: TGTGCCAGCAGCTTATTTGGGACGAACACTGAAGCTTTCTTT. Amino acids: CASSLFGTNTEAFF.

As DNA, the CDR3 is TGCAGTGGGCAGGGTAACAATGAGCAGTTCTTC. Translation gives CSGQGNNEQFF. This sequence joins TRBV20-1 and TRBJ2-1; TRBD1 is a possible D gene (5 bases). This CDR3 is built from 11 residues. Trimming took off 7 bases at V and 5 bases at J, with 9 bases between the two ends. In germline, CDR1 is DFQATT, CDR2 SNEGSKA (reference sequence).

The rearrangement joins TRBV5-4 to TRBJ2-3; D perhaps matches TRBD2 (7 bases). The CDR3 loop spans 15 amino acids. Looked up from germline, CDR1 is SGHNT and CDR2 is YYREEE (reference sequence). V was clipped by 6 bases and J by 1 base, with 15 bases between them. CDR3 loop: CASKYGGRGTDTQYF. In nucleotides, the CDR3 is TGTGCCAGCAAGTACGGGGGGCGTGGCACAGATACGCAGTATTTT. Looking up the rest from reference TRBV5-4 and TRBJ2-3 gives the full variable domain: ETGVTQSPTHLIKTRGQQVTLRCSSQSGHNTVSWYQQALGQGPQFIFQYYREEENGRGNFPPRFSGLQFPNYSSELNVNALELDDSALYLCASKYGGRGTDTQYFGPGTRLTVL.

There are a few counts of this clone. The V and J genes are TRBV4-3 and TRBJ1-2; D gene ambiguous. Germline values: CDR1 LGHNA, CDR2 YSLEER. The CDR3 spans 13 residues. The V end lost 1 base, the J end lost 2 bases, and 5 bases lay between the germline ends. The CDR3 coding sequence is TGCGCCAGCAGCCAAGGGCAGAACTATGGCTACACCTTC. This sequence encodes CASSQGQNYGYTF.

The chain has TRBV4-3 and TRBJ1-2; D ambiguous. Per germline, CDR1 LGHNA and CDR2 YSLEER. Trimming left V 1 base short and J 1 base short, with 13 bases between. The CDR3 totals 16 residues. DNA of the CDR3: TGCGCCAGCAGCCAAGGTAGCTCAGACCGTAACTATGGCTACACCTTC. Its translation is CASSQGSSDRNYGYTF.

The chain combines TRBV27 with TRBJ1-1; D uncertain. The CDR3 loop spans 13 amino acids. The V gene lost 9 bases and the J gene lost 6 bases, with 17 bases spanning the gap. The germline CDR1 and CDR2 sequences are MNHEY and SMNVEV (reference sequence). CDR3 residues: CASYIEWGAEAFF. The CDR3, as DNA: TGTGCCAGTTACATAGAGTGGGGAGCTGAAGCTTTCTTT.

This clone appeared a single time. The genes are TRBV7-2 and TRBJ2-1; 10 nucleotides agree with TRBD2. J lost 7 bases, V lost 2 bases, and 5 bases had no gene match. Germline lookup yields CDR1 SGHTA and CDR2 FQGNSA. The CDR3 contains 15 residues. DNA for the CDR3: TGTGCCAGCAGCTTACAAGCGGGGGGGCGGAATGAGCAGTTCTTC. It translates to CASSLQAGGRNEQFF.

This chain's CDR3 is CAISGDREVWDYGYTF. CDR3 nucleotides: TGTGCCATCAGTGGGGACAGGGAAGTATGGGACTATGGCTACACCTTC. The chain is built from TRBV10-3 and TRBJ1-2; 9 bases map to TRBD1. V dropped 4 bases and J dropped 3; count of bases not matched to a gene: 9. CDR1 ENHRY and CDR2 SYGVKD come from the germline V gene. The CDR3 spans 16 residues.

The rearrangement uses TRBV7-2 and TRBJ1-2, with unresolved D. The CDR3 extends over 13 amino acids. Germline V gives CDR1 SGHTA, CDR2 FQGNSA. Between the trimmed V and J ends, which lost 6 bases and 8 bases, there was a span of 16 bases. CDR3 DNA: TGTGCCAGCAGTACGGACGGAGCCGGCGGCTACACCTTC. Translating gives CASSTDGAGGYTF.

V gene TRBV30 combines with J gene TRBJ1-1; D remains ambiguous. Germline lookup yields CDR1 GTSNPN and CDR2 SVGIG (reference sequence). The CDR3 consists of 12 residues. V was clipped by 3 bases and J by 4 bases, with 9 bases between them. The CDR3 coding sequence is TGTGCCTGGAGCGAGAAGGGCACTGAAGCTTTCTTT. This encodes CAWSEKGTEAFF.

V and J are TRBV5-4 and TRBJ1-3, with 10 bases that match TRBD1. J lost 4 bases, V lost 5 bases, and 3 bases had no gene match. The germline V gene encodes CDR1 SGHNT and CDR2 YYREEE (reference sequence). The CDR3 is 14 amino acids. In DNA, the CDR3 is TGTGCCAGCAGTTGGGACAGGGGAGGAAACACCATATATTTT. Translation gives CASSWDRGGNTIYF.

This clone was found a few times. This chain connects TRBV5-1 to TRBJ1-2; D is unclear. In germline, CDR1 is SGHRS, CDR2 YFSETQ. Trimming stripped 7 bases from V and 0 bases from J, with 10 bases between. This CDR3 contains 13 residues. The CDR3 DNA is TGCGCCAGCCGGGTTGGACCTAACTATGGCTACACCTTC. Amino acids: CASRVGPNYGYTF.

CDR3 protein: CASSEALSGGVTEAFF. CDR3 DNA: TGTGCCAGCAGTGAAGCGCTATCTGGGGGGGTCACTGAAGCTTTCTTT. J is TRBJ1-1 and V is TRBV2, with D maybe TRBD1 (5 bases). V lost 0 bases and J lost 4, with 15 bases in between. CDR1 SNHLY and CDR2 FYNNEI come from the germline V gene. CDR3 length: 16 amino acids.

By frequency in the sample, this clone is medium-sized. The genes are TRBV19 and TRBJ2-3, with 8 bases matching TRBD2. Germline-derived CDR1 and CDR2 are LNHDA and SQIVND (reference sequence). The CDR3 has 13 amino acids. With V trimmed by 6 bases and J by 1 base, 0 bases remained unmatched. CDR3 region: CASRTSGTDTQYF. The CDR3 DNA reads TGTGCCAGTAGGACTAGCGGCACAGATACGCAGTATTTT.

The rearrangement joins TRBV18 to TRBJ1-1; D is possibly TRBD1 (5 bases). There are 16 residues in the CDR3. Germline assignment: CDR1 KGHSH and CDR2 LQKENI. V was clipped by 2 bases and J by 3 bases, with 16 bases between them. This CDR3 is CASSPIIGAADTEAFF. CDR3 nucleotide sequence: TGTGCCAGCTCACCAATTATAGGGGCAGCCGACACTGAAGCTTTCTTT.

V gene TRBV30 combines with J gene TRBJ1-2; TRBD1 is a possible D gene (5 bases). The ends were cut back, 2 bases at V and 5 bases at J, with 9 bases in the middle. Per germline, CDR1 GTSNPN and CDR2 SVGIG (reference sequence). The CDR3 runs 12 residues. The DNA for the CDR3 is TGTGCCTGGAGTTCGACAGTTTATGGCTACACCTTC. As protein: CAWSSTVYGYTF.

The count of this clone is one. V and J are TRBV15 and TRBJ2-1; 7 positions agree with TRBD2. Germline CDR1 is LNHNV and CDR2 is YYDKDF (reference sequence). J gave up 0 bases and V 5 bases, and 7 bases lay outside the gene matches. The CDR3 extends over 16 amino acids. The DNA for the CDR3 is TGTGCCACCAGCCCGGGACTACCTAGCTCCTACAATGAGCAGTTCTTC. It codes for CATSPGLPSSYNEQFF. The complete variable domain, with remaining parts taken from reference TRBV15 and TRBJ2-1, reads DAMVIQNPRYQVTQFGKPVTLSCSQTLNHNVMYWYQQKSSQAPKLLFHYYDKDFNNEADTPDNFQSRRPNTSFCFLDIRSPGLGDTAMYLCATSPGLPSSYNEQFFGPGTRLTVL.